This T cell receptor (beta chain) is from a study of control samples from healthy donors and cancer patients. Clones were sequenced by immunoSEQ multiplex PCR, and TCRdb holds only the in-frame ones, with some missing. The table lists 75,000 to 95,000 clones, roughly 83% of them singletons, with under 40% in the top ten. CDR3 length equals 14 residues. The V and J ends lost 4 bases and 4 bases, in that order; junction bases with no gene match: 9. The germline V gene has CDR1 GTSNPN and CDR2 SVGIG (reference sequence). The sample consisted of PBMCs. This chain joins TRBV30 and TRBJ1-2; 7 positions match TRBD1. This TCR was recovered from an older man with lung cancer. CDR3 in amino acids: CAWTKTGFGYGYTF. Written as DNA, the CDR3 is TGTGCCTGGACCAAGACAGGGTTTGGCTATGGCTACACCTTC.